The 10 T cell receptor beta chains given below trace back to one sample, sequenced in a study of blood T cells in healthy people across ages. Primers used in a second PCR of about 6 to 12 cycles were a sample-barcoded 5' primer and a J-beta primer mix. Using its own MiXCR run on the 5' RACE reads, TCRdb lists one record per CDR3 protein. Of roughly 830,000 distinct CDR3 sequences in the sample, approximately 59% were seen once. Specimen: blood. Source of these receptors: a man aged 30-40 years in good health.

This chain links TRBV7-8 with TRBJ2-1, with D possibly called TRBD1 or TRBD2 (6 bases each). Judging by the DNA end, TRBJ2-7 fits better; the J call may be wrong. The CDR3 is made up of 14 amino acids. Germline V CDR1 and CDR2: SGHVS, FQNEAQ. CDR3 sequence reads: CASSARQDYYEQYF. The CDR3 DNA reads TGTGCCAGCAGCGCTCGACAGGACTACTACGAGCAGTACTTC.

The V call is TRBV5-1, the J call TRBJ1-2; a weak D match, TRBD1 (5 bases). The CDR3 extends over 14 amino acids. V lost 6 bases, J lost 6 bases, and 18 bases lay in between. Germline-derived CDR1 and CDR2 are SGHRS and YFSETQ. CDR3 sequence: CASTRSGTSDGYTF. Here the CDR3 DNA reads TGCGCCAGCACCCGCAGCGGGACGTCAGATGGCTACACCTTC.

The count of this clonotype is one. The CDR3 loop is CASSWAGSLRSGETQYF. CDR3 nucleotides: TGTGCCAGCAGCTGGGCGGGGAGTTTGAGGTCGGGAGAGACCCAGTACTTC. V gene TRBV7-9 combines with J gene TRBJ2-5; tentatively, D is TRBD2 (6 bases). Looked up from germline, CDR1 is SEHNR and CDR2 is FQNEAQ (reference sequence). This CDR3 comprises 17 residues. Trimming cost V 4 bases and J 4 bases, with 22 bases left between them.

The CDR3 DNA is TGTGCCAGCATCAAACGACTAGCGGGGGGGTTCGAGCAGTACTTC. Translation gives CASIKRLAGGFEQYF. This rearrangement joins TRBV12-3 or TRBV12-4 to TRBJ2-7, with 14 bases aligning to TRBD2. The CDR3 has 15 residues. V lost 7 bases and J lost 6; bases outside the gene matches: 8.

This clonotype was found once. The rearrangement links TRBV2 to TRBJ2-7, with 10 nucleotides matching TRBD2. The ends lost 1 base at V and 10 bases at J; junction bases unmatched: 10. There are 15 residues in the CDR3. Germline lookup yields CDR1 SNHLY and CDR2 FYNNEI. The CDR3, as DNA: TGTGCCAGCAGTGAAGAGCGGGGGGGTTCTGGTACCCAGTACTTC. This translates into CASSEERGGSGTQYF.

This clonotype was recorded once. The chain uses TRBV4-3 and TRBJ2-7; D unresolved. CDR1 is LGHNA, CDR2 YSLEER, per germline. Deletions cut 0 bases from V and 4 bases from J, with 10 bases between. The CDR3 loop spans 14 amino acids. The CDR3 is CASSQDVWQYEQYF. As DNA, the CDR3 is TGCGCCAGCAGCCAAGATGTCTGGCAATACGAGCAGTACTTC.

The V and J genes are TRBV7-2 and TRBJ2-4; D perhaps matches TRBD2 (5 bases). The DNA matches TRBJ2-5 better at its end, which makes the J call doubtful. Germline CDR1 reads SGHTA; CDR2 reads FQGNSA. CDR3 length: 16 amino acids. CDR3 residues: CASSPVGIFARETQYF. The CDR3 DNA reads TGTGCCAGCAGCCCCGTCGGGATCTTCGCACGAGAGACCCAGTACTTC.

This clonotype has more than one count but fewer than ten. This chain links TRBV10-3 with TRBJ2-5; 12 nucleotides line up with TRBD2. This CDR3 is 18 amino acids long. In germline, CDR1 is ENHRY, CDR2 SYGVKD. The ends lost 1 base at V and 0 bases at J; junction bases unmatched: 6. CDR3 coding DNA: TGTGCCATCAGTGAGTTACTAGCGGGGGGCTCGTACCAAGAGACCCAGTACTTC. Protein product: CAISELLAGGSYQETQYF.

This clonotype appeared once. The J gene is TRBJ1-2, the V gene TRBV12-3 or TRBV12-4; D gene uncertain. The ends were cut back, 3 bases at V and 4 bases at J, with 9 bases in the middle. The CDR3 has 13 residues. CDR3 amino acids: CASSFYSAYGYTF. For the CDR3, the DNA is TGTGCCAGCAGTTTTTATTCAGCCTATGGCTACACCTTC.

The V call is TRBV20-1, the J call TRBJ2-5; 10 bases fit TRBD2. Trimming at V came to 5 bases and at J to 5 bases, leaving 14 bases not matched to a gene. Germline V gene sequence: CDR1 DFQATT, CDR2 SNEGSKA (reference sequence). The CDR3 has 16 residues. CDR3 protein: CSAGDGNVTSGETQYF. The CDR3 DNA reads as TGCAGTGCTGGGGACGGGAATGTGACTAGCGGGGAGACCCAGTACTTC.